Listed below are T cell receptor beta chains from one sample, sequenced in a study of PD-1 blockade in classical Hodgkin lymphoma. Profiling relied on immunoSEQ multiplex PCR, and the TCRdb table lists in-frame clones only, not all of them. The table shows 25,000 to 35,000 clones, with 85% occurring only once. Sequencing was performed on CD4+ T cells from blood, taken before the fourth cycle of nivolumab. The source is a human donor with classical Hodgkin lymphoma. Each CDR3 is given with its conserved first and last residue. Each record gives: clone size, V gene, J gene, D gene, CDR3 DNA, CDR3 protein. D genes are given only for firm matches. Some rows mark clone size as missing; the rest say once, few, many or name a class of expanded clone.

clone size: NA
V gene: TRBV7-9
J gene: TRBJ2-1
D gene: TRBD2
CDR3 DNA: TGTGCCAGCAGCCTACCGGGACTAGCGGGAGGAATAGATGAGCAGTTCTTC
CDR3 protein: CASSLPGLAGGIDEQFF

clone size: NA
V gene: TRBV11-2
J gene: TRBJ2-1
D gene: TRBD1
CDR3 DNA: TGTGCCAGCAGCTCCCCAGAGGACAGGGGTAAAGGGGCCTACAATGAGCAGTTCTTC
CDR3 protein: CASSSPEDRGKGAYNEQFF

clone size: NA
V gene: TRBV2
J gene: TRBJ2-3
D gene: TRBD1
CDR3 DNA: TGTGCCAGCAGTTATCCGGGACAGGGCCCAGATACGCAGTATTTT
CDR3 protein: CASSYPGQGPDTQYF

clone size: NA
V gene: TRBV7-2
J gene: TRBJ2-1
D gene: TRBD2
CDR3 DNA: TGTGCCAGCACCTCGGGGACTAGCGGGAGGTACTCCTACAATGAGCAGTTCTTC
CDR3 protein: CASTSGTSGRYSYNEQFF

clone size: NA
V gene: TRBV5-4
J gene: TRBJ2-2
D gene: NA
CDR3 DNA: TGTGCCAGCAGCTTGAAGGATACCGGGGAGCTGTTTTTT
CDR3 protein: CASSLKDTGELFF

clone size: NA
V gene: TRBV5-1
J gene: TRBJ2-3
D gene: TRBD1
CDR3 DNA: TGCGCCAGCAGCTCAGGACAGGGACAGACAGATACGCAGTATTTT
CDR3 protein: CASSSGQGQTDTQYF

clone size: once
V gene: TRBV15
J gene: TRBJ2-7
D gene: NA
CDR3 DNA: TGTGCCACCAGCCTATCGGGTGGTAGCTCCTACGAGCAGTACTTC
CDR3 protein: CATSLSGGSSYEQYF

clone size: NA
V gene: TRBV10-1
J gene: TRBJ2-1
D gene: NA
CDR3 DNA: TGCGCCAGCAGTGAGTTAGATGAGCAGTTCTTC
CDR3 protein: CASSELDEQFF

clone size: NA
V gene: TRBV5-1
J gene: TRBJ1-1
D gene: NA
CDR3 DNA: TGCGCCAGCAGGTATGACAGCGACCCTGAAGCTTTCTTT
CDR3 protein: CASRYDSDPEAFF

clone size: few
V gene: TRBV5-4
J gene: TRBJ2-2
D gene: NA
CDR3 DNA: TGTGCCAGCAGCTTGGCTACCGGGACAGCGGGCGGGGAGCTGTTTTTT
CDR3 protein: CASSLATGTAGGELFF

clone size: few
V gene: TRBV4-3
J gene: TRBJ1-1
D gene: NA
CDR3 DNA: TGCGCCAGCAGCCAATTACAGGGGAACACTGAAGCTTTCTTT
CDR3 protein: CASSQLQGNTEAFF

clone size: NA
V gene: TRBV7-6
J gene: TRBJ2-5
D gene: NA
CDR3 DNA: TGTGCCAGCAGCATCCGAACAGGGCGGGAGACCCAGTACTTC
CDR3 protein: CASSIRTGRETQYF

clone size: NA
V gene: TRBV5-6
J gene: TRBJ1-2
D gene: NA
CDR3 DNA: TGTGCCAGCAGCTTCCGGGGCCCACAGGAGGGCTACACCTTC
CDR3 protein: CASSFRGPQEGYTF

clone size: NA
V gene: TRBV5-1
J gene: TRBJ2-6
D gene: TRBD1
CDR3 DNA: TGCGCCAGCAGCTATCGGACAGGGAGCTCTGGGGCCAACGTCCTGACTTTC
CDR3 protein: CASSYRTGSSGANVLTF

clone size: NA
V gene: TRBV27
J gene: TRBJ2-7
D gene: NA
CDR3 DNA: TGTGCCAGCAGTTCCCCCTCCGGGTATAGCTACGAGCAGTACTTC
CDR3 protein: CASSSPSGYSYEQYF

clone size: NA
V gene: TRBV19
J gene: TRBJ1-2
D gene: NA
CDR3 DNA: TGTGCCAGCTCAATGGACAGTCGCTATGGCTACACCTTC
CDR3 protein: CASSMDSRYGYTF

clone size: NA
V gene: TRBV7-2
J gene: TRBJ2-1
D gene: TRBD1
CDR3 DNA: TGTGCCAGCAGCCCCGGTCGGGGACAGTACAATGAGCAGTTCTTC
CDR3 protein: CASSPGRGQYNEQFF

clone size: NA
V gene: TRBV10-3
J gene: TRBJ1-1
D gene: NA
CDR3 DNA: TGTGCCATCAGTGATGACACTGAAGCTTTCTTT
CDR3 protein: CAISDDTEAFF

clone size: NA
V gene: TRBV6-1
J gene: TRBJ2-6
D gene: NA
CDR3 DNA: TGTGCCAGCAGTGAACGAGGGCTTGGGTATACGGGGGCCAACGTCCTGACTTTC
CDR3 protein: CASSERGLGYTGANVLTF

clone size: NA
V gene: TRBV25-1
J gene: TRBJ2-6
D gene: NA
CDR3 DNA: TGTGCCAGCAGCTCTGGGGCCAACGTCCTGACTTTC
CDR3 protein: CASSSGANVLTF

clone size: NA
V gene: TRBV5-4
J gene: TRBJ2-2
D gene: NA
CDR3 DNA: TGTGCCAGCAGCGTCCCGGGATCCGGGGAGCTGTTTTTT
CDR3 protein: CASSVPGSGELFF

clone size: NA
V gene: TRBV7-9
J gene: TRBJ2-2
D gene: TRBD1
CDR3 DNA: TGTGCCAGCTCGAGGGGGCAGAGCACCGGGGAGCTGTTTTTT
CDR3 protein: CASSRGQSTGELFF

clone size: NA
V gene: TRBV19
J gene: TRBJ1-3
D gene: NA
CDR3 DNA: TGTGCCAGTAGTATAGAAGCGAACACCGATCCCTCTGGAAACACCATATATTTT
CDR3 protein: CASSIEANTDPSGNTIYF

clone size: NA
V gene: TRBV7-2
J gene: TRBJ1-5
D gene: TRBD1
CDR3 DNA: TGTGCCAGCAGCGAGTCTACAGGGGAAAGACAGCCCCAGCATTTT
CDR3 protein: CASSESTGERQPQHF

clone size: NA
V gene: TRBV28
J gene: TRBJ1-1
D gene: TRBD1
CDR3 DNA: TGTGCCAGCAGTATCGACAGGGGGCTAATTTGGACTGAAGCTTTCTTT
CDR3 protein: CASSIDRGLIWTEAFF

clone size: NA
V gene: TRBV29-1
J gene: TRBJ2-5
D gene: NA
CDR3 DNA: TGCAGCGTACGCAGGGGTCAGACCCAGTACTTC
CDR3 protein: CSVRRGQTQYF

clone size: NA
V gene: TRBV7-2
J gene: TRBJ1-5
D gene: NA
CDR3 DNA: TGTGCCAGCAGCTTAGGGCAGAGAGGTCAGCCCCAGCATTTT
CDR3 protein: CASSLGQRGQPQHF

clone size: NA
V gene: TRBV18
J gene: TRBJ2-7
D gene: TRBD2
CDR3 DNA: TGTGCCAGCTCACGTGGCGGGAGCTCCTACGAGCAGTACTTC
CDR3 protein: CASSRGGSSYEQYF

clone size: few
V gene: TRBV28
J gene: TRBJ2-3
D gene: NA
CDR3 DNA: TGTGCCAGCAGTTTGGGGGAATGGAGCACAGATACGCAGTATTTT
CDR3 protein: CASSLGEWSTDTQYF

clone size: NA
V gene: TRBV5-1
J gene: TRBJ2-7
D gene: TRBD1
CDR3 DNA: TGCGCCAGCAGCTTGGTGACAGGGGGCCCCCACGAGCAGTACTTC
CDR3 protein: CASSLVTGGPHEQYF

clone size: few
V gene: TRBV5-8
J gene: TRBJ1-1
D gene: NA
CDR3 DNA: TGTGCCAGCAGCTTGGACAGCCGTTTTACTGAAGCTTTCTTT
CDR3 protein: CASSLDSRFTEAFF

clone size: once
V gene: TRBV6-4
J gene: TRBJ2-1
D gene: TRBD1
CDR3 DNA: TGTGCCAGCAGCCCCGGGACAGGGACCGGCAATGAGCAGTTCTTC
CDR3 protein: CASSPGTGTGNEQFF

clone size: NA
V gene: TRBV7-9
J gene: TRBJ2-1
D gene: NA
CDR3 DNA: TGTGCCAGCAGCCGCAGGGGTCCGGAGGTCCCGTACAATGAGCAGTTCTTC
CDR3 protein: CASSRRGPEVPYNEQFF

clone size: NA
V gene: TRBV2
J gene: TRBJ2-7
D gene: TRBD1
CDR3 DNA: TGTGCCAGCAGCTCATCCTACAGCTCACGGGACAGGTTCTATAACGAGCAGTACTTC
CDR3 protein: CASSSSYSSRDRFYNEQYF

clone size: NA
V gene: TRBV30
J gene: TRBJ1-5
D gene: NA
CDR3 DNA: TGTGCCTGGAGATCCGGGACGGGCAATCAGCCCCAGCATTTT
CDR3 protein: CAWRSGTGNQPQHF

clone size: once
V gene: TRBV19
J gene: TRBJ2-5
D gene: NA
CDR3 DNA: TGTGCCAGTAGTATGCCCCAGGGACGGCAAGAGACCCAGTACTTC
CDR3 protein: CASSMPQGRQETQYF

clone size: few
V gene: TRBV15
J gene: TRBJ1-5
D gene: NA
CDR3 DNA: TGTGCCACCAGCAGAGAGAAACCAGGAGGCAATCAGCCCCAGCATTTT
CDR3 protein: CATSREKPGGNQPQHF

clone size: NA
V gene: TRBV10-3
J gene: TRBJ2-1
D gene: TRBD2
CDR3 DNA: TGTGCCATCAGTGGGTTAGCTAGCGGGAGGGTCACCTACAATGAGCAGTTCTTC
CDR3 protein: CAISGLASGRVTYNEQFF

clone size: NA
V gene: TRBV7-2
J gene: TRBJ1-1
D gene: TRBD1
CDR3 DNA: TGTGCCAGCAGCTTAGCGACAGGGGTTATCACTGAAGCTTTCTTT
CDR3 protein: CASSLATGVITEAFF

clone size: few
V gene: TRBV19
J gene: TRBJ1-1
D gene: NA
CDR3 DNA: TGTGCCAGTACCCAAGACGGGACTTCAAGGACTGAAGCTTTCTTT
CDR3 protein: CASTQDGTSRTEAFF

clone size: NA
V gene: TRBV10-3
J gene: TRBJ2-7
D gene: NA
CDR3 DNA: TGTGCCATCAGTGAGTCGATTTCAGGGTCCTACGAGCAGTACTTC
CDR3 protein: CAISESISGSYEQYF

clone size: NA
V gene: TRBV7-2
J gene: TRBJ2-7
D gene: TRBD2
CDR3 DNA: TGTGCCAGCAGCTCCCGTGGAGGGCGGGAGAACTACGAGCAGTACTTC
CDR3 protein: CASSSRGGRENYEQYF

clone size: NA
V gene: TRBV7-9
J gene: TRBJ1-2
D gene: NA
CDR3 DNA: TGTGCCAGCAGCCTTGACAGAGCCAACTATGGCTACACCTTC
CDR3 protein: CASSLDRANYGYTF